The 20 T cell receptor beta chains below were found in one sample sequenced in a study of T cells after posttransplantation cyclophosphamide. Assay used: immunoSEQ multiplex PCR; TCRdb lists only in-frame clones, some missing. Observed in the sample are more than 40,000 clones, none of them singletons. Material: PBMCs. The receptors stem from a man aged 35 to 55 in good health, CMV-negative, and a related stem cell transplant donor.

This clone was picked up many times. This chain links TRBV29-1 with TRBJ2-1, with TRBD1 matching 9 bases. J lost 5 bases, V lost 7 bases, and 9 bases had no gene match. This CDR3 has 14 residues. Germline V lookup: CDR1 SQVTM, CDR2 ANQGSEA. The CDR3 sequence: CSGPGQGTDNEQFF. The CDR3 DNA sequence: TGCAGCGGACCGGGACAGGGCACTGACAATGAGCAGTTCTTC.

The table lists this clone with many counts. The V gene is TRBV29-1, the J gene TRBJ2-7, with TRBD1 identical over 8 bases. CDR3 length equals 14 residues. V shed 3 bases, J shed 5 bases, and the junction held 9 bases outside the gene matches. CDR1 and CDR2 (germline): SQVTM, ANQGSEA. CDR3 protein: CSVDPVGTGNEQYF. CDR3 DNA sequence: TGCAGCGTTGACCCTGTAGGGACAGGTAACGAGCAGTACTTC.

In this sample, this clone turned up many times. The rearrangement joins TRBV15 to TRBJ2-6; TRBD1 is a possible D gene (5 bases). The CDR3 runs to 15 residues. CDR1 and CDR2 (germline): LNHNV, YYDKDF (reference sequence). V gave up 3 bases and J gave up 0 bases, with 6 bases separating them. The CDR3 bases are TGTGCCACCAGCAGGGACATCTCTGGGGCCAACGTCCTGACTTTC. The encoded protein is CATSRDISGANVLTF.

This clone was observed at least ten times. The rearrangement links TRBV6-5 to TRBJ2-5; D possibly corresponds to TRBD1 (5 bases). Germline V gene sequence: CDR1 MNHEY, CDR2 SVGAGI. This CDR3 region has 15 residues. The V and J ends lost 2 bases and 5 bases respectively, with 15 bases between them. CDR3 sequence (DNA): TGTGCCAGCAGTTACAGGTTGGGGCCGTGGGAGACCCAGTACTTC. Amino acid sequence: CASSYRLGPWETQYF.

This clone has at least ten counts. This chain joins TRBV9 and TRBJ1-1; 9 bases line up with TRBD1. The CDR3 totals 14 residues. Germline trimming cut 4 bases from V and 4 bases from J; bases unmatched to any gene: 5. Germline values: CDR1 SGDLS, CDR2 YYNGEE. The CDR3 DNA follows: TGTGCCAGCAGCTCGTTGACAGGGGGCACTGAAGCTTTCTTT. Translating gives CASSSLTGGTEAFF.

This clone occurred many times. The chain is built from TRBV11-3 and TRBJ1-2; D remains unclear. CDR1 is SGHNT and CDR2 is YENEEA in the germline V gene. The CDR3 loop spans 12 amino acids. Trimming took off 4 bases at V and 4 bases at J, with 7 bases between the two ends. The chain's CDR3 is CASSSRGYGYTF. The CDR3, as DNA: TGTGCCAGCAGCTCGCGGGGCTATGGCTACACCTTC.

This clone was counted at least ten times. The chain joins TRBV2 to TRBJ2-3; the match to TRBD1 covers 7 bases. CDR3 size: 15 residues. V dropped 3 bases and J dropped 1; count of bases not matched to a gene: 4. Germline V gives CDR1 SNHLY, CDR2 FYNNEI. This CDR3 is CASSEGQTRTDTQYF. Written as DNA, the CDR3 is TGTGCCAGCAGTGAGGGACAGACCCGCACAGATACGCAGTATTTT.

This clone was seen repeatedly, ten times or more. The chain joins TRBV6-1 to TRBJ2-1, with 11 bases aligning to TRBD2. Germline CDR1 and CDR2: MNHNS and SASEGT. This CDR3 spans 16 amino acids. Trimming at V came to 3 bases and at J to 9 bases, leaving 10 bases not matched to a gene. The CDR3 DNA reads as TGTGCCAGCAGTGAGATAACTAGCGGGGGTTTGAGTGAGCAGTTCTTC. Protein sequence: CASSEITSGGLSEQFF.

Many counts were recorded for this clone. CDR3 nucleotides: TGTGCCGTTGGTGGGGGCAGGAACACTGAAGCTTTCTTT. It encodes CAVGGGRNTEAFF. V and J are TRBV15 and TRBJ1-1, with D maybe TRBD1 (6 bases). Trimming removed 11 bases from V and 1 base from J, with 14 bases in between. The germline V gene has CDR1 LNHNV and CDR2 YYDKDF (reference sequence). The CDR3 covers 13 residues.

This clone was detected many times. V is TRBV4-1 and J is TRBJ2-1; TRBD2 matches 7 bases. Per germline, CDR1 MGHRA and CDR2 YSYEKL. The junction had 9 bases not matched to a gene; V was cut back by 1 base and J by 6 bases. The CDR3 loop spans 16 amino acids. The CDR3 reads CASSQGGLDLGNEQFF. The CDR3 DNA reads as TGCGCCAGCAGCCAAGGCGGACTAGATCTGGGCAATGAGCAGTTCTTC.

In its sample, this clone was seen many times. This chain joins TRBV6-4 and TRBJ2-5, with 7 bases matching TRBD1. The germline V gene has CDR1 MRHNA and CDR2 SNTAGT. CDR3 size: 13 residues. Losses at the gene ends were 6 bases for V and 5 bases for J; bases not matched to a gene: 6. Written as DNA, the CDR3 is TGTGCCAGCAGCCTGGAACAGGGGGAGACCCAGTACTTC. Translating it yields CASSLEQGETQYF.

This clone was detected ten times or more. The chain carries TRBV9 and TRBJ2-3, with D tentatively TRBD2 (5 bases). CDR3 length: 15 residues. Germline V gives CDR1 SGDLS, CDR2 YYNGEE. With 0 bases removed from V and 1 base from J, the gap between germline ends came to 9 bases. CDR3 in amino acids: CASSVAGRGTDTQYF. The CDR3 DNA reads TGTGCCAGCAGCGTAGCTGGGCGGGGCACAGATACGCAGTATTTT.

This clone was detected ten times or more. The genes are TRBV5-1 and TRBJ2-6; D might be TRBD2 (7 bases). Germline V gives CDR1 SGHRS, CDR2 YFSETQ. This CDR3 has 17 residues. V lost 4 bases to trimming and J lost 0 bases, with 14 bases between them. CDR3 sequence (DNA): TGCGCCAGCAGCCAAGGGGGGGGCATCTCTGGGGCCAACGTCCTGACTTTC. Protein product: CASSQGGGISGANVLTF.

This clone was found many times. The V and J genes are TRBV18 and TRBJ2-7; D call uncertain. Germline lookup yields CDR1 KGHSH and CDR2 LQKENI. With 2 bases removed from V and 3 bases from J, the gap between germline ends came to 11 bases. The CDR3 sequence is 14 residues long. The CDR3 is CASSPIQRSYEQYF. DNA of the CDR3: TGTGCCAGCTCACCAATTCAGCGTAGCTACGAGCAGTACTTC. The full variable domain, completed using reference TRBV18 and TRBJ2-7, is NAGVMQNPRHLVRRRGQEARLRCSPMKGHSHVYWYRQLPEEGLKFMVYLQKENIIDESGMPKERFSAEFPKEGPSILRIQQVVRGDSAAYFCASSPIQRSYEQYFGPGTRLTVT.

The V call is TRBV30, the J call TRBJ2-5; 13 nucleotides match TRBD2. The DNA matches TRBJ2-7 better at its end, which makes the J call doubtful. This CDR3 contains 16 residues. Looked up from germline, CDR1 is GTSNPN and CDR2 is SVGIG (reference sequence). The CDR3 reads CAWSVNGLAGAGEQYF. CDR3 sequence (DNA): TGTGCCTGGAGTGTAAACGGACTAGCGGGAGCAGGCGAGCAGTACTTC.

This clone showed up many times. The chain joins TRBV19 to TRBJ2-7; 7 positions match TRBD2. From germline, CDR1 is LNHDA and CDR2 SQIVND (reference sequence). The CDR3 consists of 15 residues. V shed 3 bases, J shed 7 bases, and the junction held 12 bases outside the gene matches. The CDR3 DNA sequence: TGTGCCAGTAGTATCTCTGGGAGGGCCGTGAGGGAGCAGTACTTC. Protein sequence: CASSISGRAVREQYF.

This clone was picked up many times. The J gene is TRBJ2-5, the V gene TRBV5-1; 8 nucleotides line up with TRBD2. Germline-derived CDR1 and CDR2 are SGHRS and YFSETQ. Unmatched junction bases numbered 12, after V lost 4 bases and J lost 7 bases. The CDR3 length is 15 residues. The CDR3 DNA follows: TGCGCCAGCAGCCCCACAACGCCCCGGGAGGGGACCCAGTACTTC. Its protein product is CASSPTTPREGTQYF.

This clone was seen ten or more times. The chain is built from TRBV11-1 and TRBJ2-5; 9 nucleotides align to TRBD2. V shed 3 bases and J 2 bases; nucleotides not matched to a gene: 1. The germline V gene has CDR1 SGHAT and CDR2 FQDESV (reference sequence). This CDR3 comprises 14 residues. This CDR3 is CASSFTSGQETQYF. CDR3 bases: TGTGCCAGCAGCTTCACTAGCGGGCAAGAGACCCAGTACTTC.

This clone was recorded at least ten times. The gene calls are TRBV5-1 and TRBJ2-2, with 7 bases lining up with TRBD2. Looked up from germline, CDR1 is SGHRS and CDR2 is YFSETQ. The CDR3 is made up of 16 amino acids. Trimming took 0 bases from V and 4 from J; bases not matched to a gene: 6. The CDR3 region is CASSLAGGSPTGELFF. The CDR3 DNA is TGCGCCAGCAGCTTGGCGGGCGGGAGCCCCACCGGGGAGCTGTTTTTT.

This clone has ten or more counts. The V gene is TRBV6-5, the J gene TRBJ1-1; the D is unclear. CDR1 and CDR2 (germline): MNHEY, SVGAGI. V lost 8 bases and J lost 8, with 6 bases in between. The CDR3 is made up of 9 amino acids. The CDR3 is CASGEEAFF. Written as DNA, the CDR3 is TGTGCCAGCGGAGAAGAAGCTTTCTTT.